Listed here is a single T cell receptor beta chain. Its matching antigen is unknown. Germline V CDR1 and CDR2: SGHRS, YFSETQ. The CDR3 runs 15 residues. J lost 0 bases, V lost 4 bases, and 7 bases had no gene match. This record comes from a study of T cell responses to AZD1222 COVID-19 vaccine. General observations from the study: Repertoire samples came only from after the peak T cell response. Dominant CD4 TCR responses targeted spike regions 160-218 and 743-854. As reported, nearly half of all spike-specific TCRs target variant regions that are unmutated. Most donors were white British and more were female, and clonal diversity was possibly underestimated.

Sequenced by immunoSEQ multiplex PCR; TCRdb stores in-frame clones only, minus some. The data contain approximately 150,000 clones, around 90% of them singletons. V and J are TRBV5-1 and TRBJ2-7, with TRBD2 identical over 7 bases. The receptor's source is an adult who received the MenACWY meningococcal vaccine as a control. This material consisted of peripheral blood, taken 28 days after the second dose of the MenACWY control vaccine. DNA of the CDR3: TGCGCCAGCAGCCCGGGCGGCGGGAGCTCCTACGAGCAGTACTTC. This encodes CASSPGGGSSYEQYF.